The clone carrying this TCR beta chain was picked up one time. This entry belongs to a study of Graves' ophthalmopathy and Graves' hyperthyroidism. RNA transcripts provided the template for amplifying TCR beta CDR3 regions. HTBI primers primed a first-round RT-PCR, and a second-round multiplex PCR followed. TCRdb re-called the multiplex PCR reads with MiXCR, one entry per CDR3 protein. Of roughly 610,000 distinct CDR3 sequences listed, roughly 20% are singletons. V gave up 5 bases and J gave up 0 bases, with 11 bases separating them. Germline CDR1 is SEHNR and CDR2 is FQNEAQ (reference sequence). The CDR3 contains 15 residues.

The material sequenced was peripheral blood. This chain connects TRBV7-9 to TRBJ1-5; D remains unclear. The clonotype originates from a woman between 18 and 29 years old with stable Graves' hyperthyroidism. Some clones in this sample may be carry-over from other donors' samples. CDR3: CASSTSVGSNQPQHF. CDR3 nucleotides: TGTGCCAGCAGCACCTCGGTGGGTAGCAATCAGCCCCAGCATTTT.